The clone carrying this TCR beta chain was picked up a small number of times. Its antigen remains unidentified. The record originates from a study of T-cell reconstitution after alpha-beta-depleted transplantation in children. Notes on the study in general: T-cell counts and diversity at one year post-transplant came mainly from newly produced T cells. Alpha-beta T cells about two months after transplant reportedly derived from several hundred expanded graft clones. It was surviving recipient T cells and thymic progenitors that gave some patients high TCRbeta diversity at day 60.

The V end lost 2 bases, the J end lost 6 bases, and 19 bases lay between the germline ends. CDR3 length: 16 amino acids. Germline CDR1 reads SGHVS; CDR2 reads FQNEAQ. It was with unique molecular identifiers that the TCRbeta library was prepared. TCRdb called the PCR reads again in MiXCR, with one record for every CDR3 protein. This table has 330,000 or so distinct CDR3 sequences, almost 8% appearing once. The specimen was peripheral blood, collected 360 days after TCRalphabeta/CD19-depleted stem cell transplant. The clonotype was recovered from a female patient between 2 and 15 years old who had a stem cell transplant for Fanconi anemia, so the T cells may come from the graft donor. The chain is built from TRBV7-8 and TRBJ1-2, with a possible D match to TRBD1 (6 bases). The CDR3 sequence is CASSLPIITDSNGYTF. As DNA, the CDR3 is TGTGCCAGCAGCTTACCAATTATTACGGACAGTAATGGCTACACCTTC.